This T cell receptor beta chain derives from a study of blood T cell repertoires in COVID-19. Across the study: COVID-19 samples, acute and convalescent, were from the United States, Italy and Spain.

The table lists this clone with a few counts. Trimming cost V 6 bases and J 3 bases; bases outside gene matches: 1. There are 12 residues in the CDR3. The V gene's germline CDR1 is SNHLY and CDR2 FYNNEI. Everyone who took part was roughly 18 to 100 years old, and they came from about two dozen US areas. Assignments of participants to cohorts depended upon their own reported clinical history. Original handling: Researchers report that nucleated cell counts were estimated from reference gene primer amplification. Repertoires were generated with immunoSEQ multiplex PCR, while TCRdb's copy carries only in-frame clones and drops some. That table supplies the V and J calls and clone size; D and trimming were determined from the DNA. The sample lists roughly 140,000 clones, about 86% occurring once.

The source material was PBMCs or T cells enriched from blood (not recorded which). This chain joins TRBV2 and TRBJ1-1, with 7 bases lining up with TRBD1. This TCR derives from a man aged 50 to 60 who had recovered from COVID-19. CDR3 protein: CASRQGYTEAFF. The CDR3 DNA sequence: TGTGCCAGCAGACAGGGGTACACTGAAGCTTTCTTT.